This T cell receptor beta chain was sequenced during a study of T cell responses to AZD1222 COVID-19 vaccine. Background on the study: It was second doses at about 4 or about 12 weeks that were pooled.

CDR3 length: 13 amino acids. The V gene's germline CDR1 is SEHNR and CDR2 FQNEAQ (reference sequence). Trimming removed 5 bases at V and 7 bases at J, with 12 bases between. The repertoire was sequenced with immunoSEQ multiplex PCR; TCRdb's copy has only in-frame clones and lacks some. The table shows 95,000 to 110,000 clones, with more than 85% occurring only once. The TCR sequence derives from an adult in good health. This chain joins TRBV7-9 and TRBJ1-5; the D gene is possibly TRBD1 (6 bases). The sequenced sample was peripheral blood, obtained on day 0 of AZD1222 vaccination. The CDR3 coding sequence is TGTGCCAGCAGCCCCGGGGGGCGACAGCCCCAGCATTTT. This encodes CASSPGGRQPQHF.